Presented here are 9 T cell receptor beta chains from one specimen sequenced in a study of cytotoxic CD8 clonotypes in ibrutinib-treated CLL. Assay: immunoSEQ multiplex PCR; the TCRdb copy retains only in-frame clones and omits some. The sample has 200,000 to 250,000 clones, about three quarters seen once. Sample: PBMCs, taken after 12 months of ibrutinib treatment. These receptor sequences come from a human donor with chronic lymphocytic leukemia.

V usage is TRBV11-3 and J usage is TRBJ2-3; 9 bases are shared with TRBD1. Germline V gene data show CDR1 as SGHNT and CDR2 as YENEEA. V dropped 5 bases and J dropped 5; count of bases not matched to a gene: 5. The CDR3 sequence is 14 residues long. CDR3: CASSAWDREDTQYF. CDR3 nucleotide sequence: TGTGCCAGCAGCGCTTGGGACAGGGAAGATACGCAGTATTTT. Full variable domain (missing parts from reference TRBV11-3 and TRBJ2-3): EAGVVQSPRYKIIEKKQPVAFWCNPISGHNTLYWYLQNLGQGPELLIRYENEEAVDDSQLPKDRFSAERLKGVDSTLKIQPAELGDSAVYLCASSAWDREDTQYFGPGTRLTVL.

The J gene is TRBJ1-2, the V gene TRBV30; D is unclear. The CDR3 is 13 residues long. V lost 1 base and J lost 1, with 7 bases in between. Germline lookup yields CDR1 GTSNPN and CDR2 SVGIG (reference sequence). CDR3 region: CAWSDAVNYGYTF. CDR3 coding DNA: TGTGCCTGGAGTGACGCTGTTAACTATGGCTACACCTTC.

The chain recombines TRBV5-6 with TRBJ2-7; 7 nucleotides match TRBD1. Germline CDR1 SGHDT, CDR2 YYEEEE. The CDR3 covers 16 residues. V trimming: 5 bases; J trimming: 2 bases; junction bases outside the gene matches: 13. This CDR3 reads CASSWGRGQPPYEQYF. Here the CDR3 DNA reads TGTGCCAGCAGTTGGGGACGGGGACAGCCTCCCTACGAGCAGTACTTC.

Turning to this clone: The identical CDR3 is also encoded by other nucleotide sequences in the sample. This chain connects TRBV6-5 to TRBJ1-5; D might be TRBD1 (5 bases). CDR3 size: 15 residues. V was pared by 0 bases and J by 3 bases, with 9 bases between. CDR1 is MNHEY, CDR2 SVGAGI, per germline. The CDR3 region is CASSYSWGTNQPQHF. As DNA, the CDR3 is TGTGCCAGCAGTTACTCTTGGGGCACCAATCAGCCCCAGCATTTT.

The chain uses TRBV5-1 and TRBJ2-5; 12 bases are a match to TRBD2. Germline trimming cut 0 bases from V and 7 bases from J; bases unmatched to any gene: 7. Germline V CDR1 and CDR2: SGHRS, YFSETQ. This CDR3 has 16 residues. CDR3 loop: CASSLVASGRVGTQYF. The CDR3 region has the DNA TGCGCCAGCAGCTTGGTTGCTAGCGGGAGGGTAGGGACCCAGTACTTC.

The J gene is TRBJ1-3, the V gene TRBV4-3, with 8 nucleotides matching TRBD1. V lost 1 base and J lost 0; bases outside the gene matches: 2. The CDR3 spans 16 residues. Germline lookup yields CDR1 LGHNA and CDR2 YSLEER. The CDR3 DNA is TGCGCCAGCAGCCAAGCTACAGGGGGCTCTGGAAACACCATATATTTT. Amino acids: CASSQATGGSGNTIYF.

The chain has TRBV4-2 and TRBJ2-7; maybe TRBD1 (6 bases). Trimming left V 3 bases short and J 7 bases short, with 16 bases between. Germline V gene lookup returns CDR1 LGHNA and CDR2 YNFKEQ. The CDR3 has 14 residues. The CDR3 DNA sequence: TGTGCCAGCAGCCAGGATGGACAGACGAGGGAGCAGTACTTC. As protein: CASSQDGQTREQYF.

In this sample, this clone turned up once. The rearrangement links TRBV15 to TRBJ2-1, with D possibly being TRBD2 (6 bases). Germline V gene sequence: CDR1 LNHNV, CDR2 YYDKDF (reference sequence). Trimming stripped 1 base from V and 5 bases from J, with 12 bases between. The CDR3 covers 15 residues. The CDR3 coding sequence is TGTGCCACCAGCAGAGTTGGGACTCTCAACAATGAGCAGTTCTTC. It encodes CATSRVGTLNNEQFF.

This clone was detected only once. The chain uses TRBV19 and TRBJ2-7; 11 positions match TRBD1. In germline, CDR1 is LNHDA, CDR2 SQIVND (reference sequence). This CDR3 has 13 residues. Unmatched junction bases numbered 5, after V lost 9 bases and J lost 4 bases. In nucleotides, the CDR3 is TGTGCCAGCTGGGACAGGGGGACTTACGAGCAGTACTTC. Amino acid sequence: CASWDRGTYEQYF.